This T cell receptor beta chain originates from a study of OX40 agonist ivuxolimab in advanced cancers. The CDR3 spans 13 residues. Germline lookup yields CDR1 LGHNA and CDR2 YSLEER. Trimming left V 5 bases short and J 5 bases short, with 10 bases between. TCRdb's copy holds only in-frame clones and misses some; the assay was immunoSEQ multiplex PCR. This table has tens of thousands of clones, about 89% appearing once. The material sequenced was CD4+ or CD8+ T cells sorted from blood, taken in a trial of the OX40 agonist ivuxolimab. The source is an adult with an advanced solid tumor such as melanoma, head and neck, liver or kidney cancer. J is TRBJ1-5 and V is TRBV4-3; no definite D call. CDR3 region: CASSETADQPQHF. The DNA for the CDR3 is TGCGCCAGCAGCGAGACCGCGGATCAGCCCCAGCATTTT.